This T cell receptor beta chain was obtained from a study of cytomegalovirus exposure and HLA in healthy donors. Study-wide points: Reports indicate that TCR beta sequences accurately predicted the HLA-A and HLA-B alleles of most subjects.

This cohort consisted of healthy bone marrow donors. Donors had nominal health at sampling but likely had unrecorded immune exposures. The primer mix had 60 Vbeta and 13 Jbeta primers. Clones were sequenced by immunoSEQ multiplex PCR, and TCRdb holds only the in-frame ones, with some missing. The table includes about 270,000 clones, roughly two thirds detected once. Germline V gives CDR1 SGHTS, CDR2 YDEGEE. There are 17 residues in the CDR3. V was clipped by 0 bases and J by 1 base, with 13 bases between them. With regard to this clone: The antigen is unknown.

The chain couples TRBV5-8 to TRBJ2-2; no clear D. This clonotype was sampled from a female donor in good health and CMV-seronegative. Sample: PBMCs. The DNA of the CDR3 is TGTGCCAGCAGCTTGGGCCCAGGTCTAAAGAACACCGGGGAGCTGTTTTTT. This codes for CASSLGPGLKNTGELFF.